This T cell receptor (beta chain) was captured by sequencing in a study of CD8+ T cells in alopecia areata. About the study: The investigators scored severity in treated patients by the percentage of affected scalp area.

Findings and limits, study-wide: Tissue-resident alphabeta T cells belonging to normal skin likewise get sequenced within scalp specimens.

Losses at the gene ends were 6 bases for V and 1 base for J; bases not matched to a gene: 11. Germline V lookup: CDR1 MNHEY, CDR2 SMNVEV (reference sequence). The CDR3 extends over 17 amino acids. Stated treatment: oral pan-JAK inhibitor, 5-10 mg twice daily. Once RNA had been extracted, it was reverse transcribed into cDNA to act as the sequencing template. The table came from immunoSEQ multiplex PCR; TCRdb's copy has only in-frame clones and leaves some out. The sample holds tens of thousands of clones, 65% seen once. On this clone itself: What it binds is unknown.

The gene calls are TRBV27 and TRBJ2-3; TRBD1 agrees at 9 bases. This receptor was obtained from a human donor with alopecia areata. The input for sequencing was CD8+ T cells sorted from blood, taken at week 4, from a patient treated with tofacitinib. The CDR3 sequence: CASSSIQGAYGTDTQYF. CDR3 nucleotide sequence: TGTGCCAGCAGCTCGATACAGGGGGCGTACGGCACAGATACGCAGTATTTT.